These 21 T cell receptor beta chains originate from one sample sequenced in a study of cytomegalovirus exposure and HLA in healthy donors. PCR primers comprised 60 Vbeta and 13 Jbeta primers. This table comes from immunoSEQ multiplex PCR, and its TCRdb copy is limited to in-frame clones, with some not included. The sample carries around 140,000 clones, about 80% recorded once. Material for sequencing was PBMCs. The source of these receptors is a woman aged 60-75 years in good health and CMV-seropositive.

This clone has a single count. The genes are TRBV19 and TRBJ2-3, with 8 bases identical to TRBD2. Germline lookup yields CDR1 LNHDA and CDR2 SQIVND (reference sequence). The CDR3 has 15 residues. Losses at the gene ends were 1 base for V and 4 bases for J; bases not matched to a gene: 4. The CDR3 is CASSIGLAYADTQYF. The CDR3 DNA reads TGTGCCAGTAGTATAGGACTAGCGTACGCAGATACGCAGTATTTT.

A single count supports this clone. This rearrangement joins TRBV18 to TRBJ2-7; 9 nucleotides agree with TRBD2. Per the germline V gene, CDR1 is KGHSH and CDR2 is LQKENI. The trim removed 3 bases at V and 0 bases at J, leaving 3 bases unmatched. The CDR3 is made up of 15 amino acids. Here the CDR3 reads CASSPTSGRSYEQYF. DNA of the CDR3: TGTGCCAGCTCACCGACTAGCGGACGCTCCTACGAGCAGTACTTC.

The genes are TRBV6-7 and TRBJ2-7; 10 nucleotides match TRBD1. TRBV6-7 is reported as an ORF; its role is uncertain. This CDR3 region has 14 residues. V lost 5 bases to trimming and J lost 6 bases; unmatched junction nucleotides: 7. CDR3 loop: CASSSRDRGSEQYF. DNA for the CDR3: TGTGCCAGCAGTAGCCGGGACAGGGGCTCCGAGCAGTACTTC.

CDR3 sequence reads: CASSLADRTYEQYF. Written as DNA, the CDR3 is TGTGCCAGCAGCTTAGCAGACAGAACCTACGAGCAGTACTTC. The V gene is TRBV7-9, the J gene TRBJ2-5, with D perhaps matching TRBD1 (5 bases). TRBJ2-7 matches the DNA end more closely, so the J call is doubtful. The CDR3 loop spans 14 amino acids. From germline, CDR1 is SEHNR and CDR2 FQNEAQ (reference sequence).

V usage is TRBV27 and J usage is TRBJ2-7, with 7 bases aligning to TRBD2. V lost 5 bases, J lost 3 bases, and 13 bases stayed unmatched. From germline, CDR1 is MNHEY and CDR2 SMNVEV (reference sequence). The CDR3 consists of 16 residues. CDR3: CASSLTLAGLDYEQYF. The CDR3 DNA is TGTGCCAGCAGTCTCACGCTAGCCGGACTAGACTACGAGCAGTACTTC.

The chain employs TRBV19 and TRBJ1-5; weak D call: TRBD1 (6 bases). Germline-derived CDR1 and CDR2 are LNHDA and SQIVND (reference sequence). The CDR3 contains 14 residues. V was trimmed by 0 bases and J by 7 bases, leaving 10 bases between them. The CDR3 is CASSIEGQGQPQHF. CDR3 nucleotides: TGTGCCAGTAGTATAGAGGGCCAGGGGCAGCCCCAGCATTTT.

The chain has TRBV7-2 and TRBJ1-4; D call uncertain. CDR1 is SGHTA, CDR2 FQGNSA, per germline. This CDR3 is 14 amino acids long. The ends were cut back, 5 bases at V and 0 bases at J, with 7 bases in the middle. The DNA of the CDR3 is TGTGCCAGCAGCCGCGAAGCAACTAATGAAAAACTGTTTTTT. Its protein product is CASSREATNEKLFF.

The CDR3 DNA is TGTGCCAGCAGTTTAATCGCGGAGGGTGCCTACGAGCAGTACTTC. It translates to CASSLIAEGAYEQYF. The rearrangement links TRBV27 to TRBJ2-7; TRBD2 is a possible D gene (6 bases). The CDR3 is made up of 15 amino acids. Trimming shortened V by 2 bases and J by 2 bases, and 13 bases separated the two germline ends. CDR1 MNHEY and CDR2 SMNVEV come from the germline V gene (reference sequence).

The V call is TRBV9, the J call TRBJ2-2; possible D gene TRBD2, 5 bases. This CDR3 is built from 14 residues. Germline assignment: CDR1 SGDLS and CDR2 YYNGEE. V was trimmed by 0 bases and J by 5 bases, leaving 8 bases between them. The CDR3 sequence is CASSVGPGTGELFF. Written as DNA, the CDR3 is TGTGCCAGCAGCGTAGGGCCGGGGACCGGGGAGCTGTTTTTT.

This chain joins TRBV7-9 and TRBJ2-7; 7 nucleotides line up with TRBD1. Germline V CDR1 and CDR2: SEHNR, FQNEAQ (reference sequence). CDR3 length equals 14 residues. The junction had 6 bases not matched to a gene; V was cut back by 5 bases and J by 2 bases. Here the CDR3 DNA reads TGTGCCAGCAGCAGACCGGGACAGACCTACGAGCAGTACTTC. The encoded protein is CASSRPGQTYEQYF.

The genes are TRBV7-9 and TRBJ2-1; 7 bases map to TRBD2. Germline CDR1 SEHNR, CDR2 FQNEAQ (reference sequence). The CDR3 is 15 residues long. J was trimmed by 8 bases and V by 2 bases; bases with no gene match: 9. The CDR3 protein is CASSLIGSGYHEQFF. In DNA, the CDR3 is TGTGCCAGCAGCTTAATAGGTAGCGGGTACCATGAGCAGTTCTTC.

The chain carries TRBV10-3 and TRBJ1-5; D remains ambiguous. CDR3 length equals 16 residues. CDR1 ENHRY and CDR2 SYGVKD come from the germline V gene. Trimming removed 0 bases at V and 1 base at J, with 10 bases between. CDR3 amino acids: CAISESVGASNQPQHF. In DNA, the CDR3 is TGTGCCATCAGTGAGTCGGTAGGAGCAAGCAATCAGCCCCAGCATTTT.

This chain joins TRBV27 and TRBJ1-4; 8 positions match TRBD1. This CDR3 has 15 residues. The germline V gene encodes CDR1 MNHEY and CDR2 SMNVEV (reference sequence). V lost 5 bases to trimming and J lost 6 bases; unmatched junction nucleotides: 8. The CDR3 loop reads CASSPTDRVHEKLFF. CDR3 in DNA: TGTGCCAGCAGTCCTACGGACAGGGTTCATGAAAAACTGTTTTTT.

The rearrangement uses TRBV5-8 and TRBJ1-1; perhaps TRBD1 as D (5 bases). Germline V gene sequence: CDR1 SGHTS, CDR2 YDEGEE. V was shortened by 0 bases and J by 4 bases, with 10 bases between the two germline ends. The CDR3 is 14 amino acids. In nucleotides, the CDR3 is TGTGCCAGCAGCTTGGCCGGGGGGAGCACTGAAGCTTTCTTT. This gives the protein CASSLAGGSTEAFF.

The chain links TRBV27 to TRBJ1-1, with 9 nucleotides matching TRBD1. The CDR3 runs 12 residues. The ends lost 6 bases at V and 8 bases at J; junction bases unmatched: 4. The germline V gene encodes CDR1 MNHEY and CDR2 SMNVEV (reference sequence). CDR3 loop: CASRSGTGEAFF. The CDR3 DNA sequence: TGTGCCAGCAGGTCGGGGACAGGGGAAGCTTTCTTT.

The gene calls are TRBV27 and TRBJ2-2, with 7 bases fitting TRBD1. The CDR3 is 15 residues long. Unmatched junction bases numbered 6, after V lost 4 bases and J lost 4 bases. Germline CDR1 and CDR2: MNHEY and SMNVEV (reference sequence). CDR3 bases: TGTGCCAGCAGTTCCGGGACAGCCTTCACCGGGGAGCTGTTTTTT. This sequence encodes CASSSGTAFTGELFF.

CDR3 sequence reads: CASSPRPDTQYF. The CDR3, as DNA: TGTGCCAGCAGCCCGAGGCCAGATACGCAGTATTTT. This sequence joins TRBV7-2 and TRBJ2-3; D unresolved. CDR1 is SGHTA and CDR2 is FQGNSA in the germline V gene. The CDR3 length is 12 residues. Trimming took 5 bases from V and 4 from J, leaving 7 bases between them.

The chain links TRBV15 to TRBJ2-7, with a possible D match to TRBD2 (6 bases). The CDR3 has 14 amino acids. The ends were cut back, 1 base at V and 4 bases at J, with 11 bases in the middle. Germline-derived CDR1 and CDR2 are LNHNV and YYDKDF (reference sequence). In DNA, the CDR3 is TGTGCCACCAGCAGAGCGGAGGGGAGGTACGAGCAGTACTTC. Translated, it gives CATSRAEGRYEQYF.

The V and J genes are TRBV7-9 and TRBJ2-2; 8 bases agree with TRBD1. J gave up 0 bases and V 11 bases, and 2 bases lay outside the gene matches. The V gene's germline CDR1 is SEHNR and CDR2 FQNEAQ (reference sequence). The CDR3 spans 13 residues. CDR3 residues: CAGQGANTGELFF. DNA for the CDR3: TGTGCCGGACAGGGCGCGAACACCGGGGAGCTGTTTTTT.

This rearrangement joins TRBV4-3 to TRBJ2-5; TRBD2 aligns across 9 bases. J was trimmed by 5 bases and V by 6 bases; bases with no gene match: 13. CDR1 and CDR2 (germline): LGHNA, YSLEER. CDR3 length: 16 amino acids. Written as DNA, the CDR3 is TGCGCCAGCAGTCTTGCTGGAGCGGGAGGATTTGAGACCCAGTACTTC. Amino acids: CASSLAGAGGFETQYF.

This clone was observed once. CDR3 amino acids: CASSLIAGGSEQYF. The CDR3 DNA reads as TGTGCCAGCAGCTTAATAGCGGGAGGATCCGAGCAGTACTTC. J is TRBJ2-7 and V is TRBV7-9; 10 bases are a match to TRBD2. V gave up 2 bases and J gave up 6 bases; unmatched junction bases: 4. CDR1 is SEHNR, CDR2 FQNEAQ, per germline (reference sequence). This CDR3 has 14 amino acids.